The clone carrying this TCR beta chain has only one observation. For repertoire sequencing, the TCR beta CDR3 regions were amplified from RNA transcripts. The authors performed first-round RT-PCR with HTBI primers and then a second-round multiplex PCR. TCRdb itself ran the multiplex PCR reads through MiXCR, one entry per CDR3 protein. The sample lists 230,000 or so distinct CDR3 sequences, 45% occurring once. The CDR3 covers 12 residues. The V gene lost 10 bases and the J gene lost 6 bases, with 13 bases spanning the gap. Per germline, CDR1 ENHRY and CDR2 SYGVKD. This sample was taken from a study of Graves' ophthalmopathy and Graves' hyperthyroidism.

The chain uses TRBV10-3 and TRBJ1-5, with D possibly being TRBD1 (5 bases). Sequenced sample: peripheral blood. The source is an adult man with Graves' ophthalmopathy. DNA for the CDR3: TGTGCCAGCAGCCCAGGGAGTCAGCCCCAGCATTTT. It translates to CASSPGSQPQHF.